This passage covers 18 T cell receptor beta chains from one sample sequenced in a study of response to subunit inactivated influenza vaccine. TCRdb ran MiXCR on the RT-PCR reads and lists one entry per CDR3 protein. The data hold about 540,000 distinct CDR3 sequences, with around 21% observed a single time. These same data were also listed under a study on T cells expressing NK-cell markers. That publication notes: cDNA encoding TCR beta was synthesized via 5'RACE template switching incorporating UMIs.

This sample comprised CD4+ T cells sorted from PBMCs, obtained about 13 days after vaccination. The receptor source for this set is a middle-aged man who received an inactivated influenza vaccine.

The chain recombines TRBV7-8 with TRBJ2-3, with 13 bases identical to TRBD2. Per the germline V gene, CDR1 is SGHVS and CDR2 is FQNEAQ. There are 16 residues in the CDR3. Trimming at V came to 5 bases and at J to 4 bases, leaving 6 bases not matched to a gene. CDR3 DNA: TGTGCCAGCAGCATACTAGCGGGAGGGCCTCCAGATACGCAGTATTTT. Protein product: CASSILAGGPPDTQYF. Filled out from reference TRBV7-8 and TRBJ2-3, the complete variable domain reads GAGVSQSPRYKVAKRGQDVALRCDPISGHVSLFWYQQALGQGPEFLTYFQNEAQLDKSGLPSDRFFAERPEGSVSTLKIQRTQQEDSAVYLCASSILAGGPPDTQYFGPGTRLTVL.

The V gene is TRBV30, the J gene TRBJ2-3, with 8 bases that match TRBD2. The CDR3 runs 15 residues. J lost 6 bases, V lost 4 bases, and 12 bases had no gene match. Per the germline V gene, CDR1 is GTSNPN and CDR2 is SVGIG (reference sequence). Here the CDR3 DNA reads TGTGCCTGGACAATGCGGGGGGCCCCCCTTGATACGCAGTATTTT. Its protein product is CAWTMRGAPLDTQYF.

This clonotype turned up a few times. The chain combines TRBV4-1 with TRBJ1-2; TRBD1 might be the D (5 bases). Germline assignment: CDR1 MGHRA and CDR2 YSYEKL. V lost 1 base and J 8 bases, leaving 17 bases between the germline ends. The CDR3 is made up of 15 amino acids. The CDR3 protein is CASSQGVGLAGGYTF. CDR3 coding DNA: TGCGCCAGCAGCCAAGGGGTGGGACTGGCTGGCGGCTACACCTTC.

This clonotype has just a few counts. This rearrangement joins TRBV6-5 to TRBJ2-5; TRBD2 is a possible D gene (6 bases). Between the trimmed V and J ends, which lost 5 bases and 9 bases, there was a span of 13 bases. Germline CDR1 MNHEY, CDR2 SVGAGI. The CDR3 contains 12 residues. The DNA of the CDR3 is TGTGCCAGCAGTAAGGTTCCGGGGGCCCAGTACTTC. As protein: CASSKVPGAQYF.

This clonotype came up a few times. This chain uses TRBV5-1 with TRBJ2-3; 8 positions match TRBD2. V shed 0 bases, J shed 7 bases, and the junction held 10 bases outside the gene matches. Germline assignment: CDR1 SGHRS and CDR2 YFSETQ. The CDR3 spans 16 residues. DNA of the CDR3: TGCGCCAGCAGCTTGGAGGGGTCGGGGGGGCCAAATACGCAGTATTTT. Residues: CASSLEGSGGPNTQYF.

This clonotype was counted a few times. This chain joins TRBV5-1 and TRBJ1-1, with TRBD1 as a possible D gene (5 bases). The V end was cut by 2 bases, the J end by 3 bases, with 11 bases between. There are 14 residues in the CDR3. From germline, CDR1 is SGHRS and CDR2 YFSETQ. CDR3 sequence (DNA): TGCGCCAGCAGCTTATCAGGGAGGGACACTGAAGCTTTCTTT. As protein: CASSLSGRDTEAFF.

The rearrangement joins TRBV11-2 to TRBJ2-5, with TRBD2 as a possible D gene (5 bases). Germline assignment: CDR1 SGHAT and CDR2 FQNNGV. Trimming cost V 0 bases and J 5 bases, with 7 bases left between them. The CDR3 covers 13 residues. The DNA for the CDR3 is TGTGCCAGCAGCTTAGACAGCGGCGAGACCCAGTACTTC. Translated: CASSLDSGETQYF.

The chain joins TRBV4-1 to TRBJ2-7; 9 nucleotides align to TRBD1. V trimming: 5 bases; J trimming: 4 bases; junction bases outside the gene matches: 6. Germline lookup yields CDR1 MGHRA and CDR2 YSYEKL. The CDR3 has 14 amino acids. The CDR3 DNA reads TGCGCCAGCAGCGTGGGACAGGGCCCATACGAGCAGTACTTC. Protein: CASSVGQGPYEQYF.

The V call is TRBV9, the J call TRBJ2-3; D is perhaps TRBD2 (6 bases). This CDR3 is 16 amino acids long. Germline CDR1 is SGDLS and CDR2 is YYNGEE. The ends were cut back, 0 bases at V and 8 bases at J, with 19 bases in the middle. CDR3 sequence reads: CASSVAPGRPGSTQYF. CDR3 sequence (DNA): TGTGCCAGCAGCGTAGCTCCGGGGAGGCCCGGGAGTACGCAGTATTTT.

V usage is TRBV20-1 and J usage is TRBJ2-3; D call uncertain. Trimming removed 3 bases at V and 4 bases at J, with 8 bases between. Germline V gene sequence: CDR1 DFQATT, CDR2 SNEGSKA (reference sequence). There are 12 residues in the CDR3. Written as DNA, the CDR3 is TGCAGTGCTAGCTTCGGCGCAGATACGCAGTATTTT. This gives the protein CSASFGADTQYF.

The rearrangement links TRBV5-1 to TRBJ2-6, with 8 nucleotides matching TRBD1. V trimming: 0 bases; J trimming: 1 base; junction bases outside the gene matches: 9. The CDR3 totals 19 residues. CDR1 is SGHRS, CDR2 YFSETQ, per germline. The CDR3 DNA sequence: TGCGCCAGCAGCTTGGGGAGCAGGGGGCGAGGATCTGGGGCCAACGTCCTGACTTTC. Amino acid sequence: CASSLGSRGRGSGANVLTF.

This rearrangement joins TRBV20-1 to TRBJ1-5; possible D gene TRBD1, 6 bases. Germline CDR1 is DFQATT and CDR2 is SNEGSKA (reference sequence). V dropped 0 bases and J dropped 1 base, with 10 bases sitting between them. The CDR3 extends over 15 amino acids. CDR3 protein: CSAREAGASNQPQHF. The CDR3 DNA follows: TGCAGTGCTAGAGAGGCGGGGGCGAGCAATCAGCCCCAGCATTTT.

A few counts support this clonotype. The rearrangement links TRBV28 to TRBJ2-5; a weak D match, TRBD1 (5 bases). Germline V CDR1 and CDR2: MDHEN, SYDVKM. The length of the CDR3 is 14 residues. Trimming pared 2 bases from V and 5 bases from J, leaving 12 bases between. In DNA, the CDR3 is TGTGCCAGCAGTTTAAGGTCAGGGTGGGAGACCCAGTACTTC. It specifies CASSLRSGWETQYF.

This chain connects TRBV20-1 to TRBJ2-5; 8 bases are a match to TRBD1. The CDR3 runs to 16 residues. Germline V gene data show CDR1 as DFQATT and CDR2 as SNEGSKA (reference sequence). The ends lost 0 bases at V and 1 base at J; junction bases unmatched: 7. The CDR3 loop is CSARDQNRGSQETQYF. Here the CDR3 DNA reads TGCAGTGCTAGAGATCAGAACAGGGGGTCCCAAGAGACCCAGTACTTC.

The chain is built from TRBV12-3 or TRBV12-4 and TRBJ1-5; D is unresolved. V was pared by 5 bases and J by 7 bases, with 12 bases between. The CDR3 extends over 13 amino acids. CDR3: CASSLYDKQPQHF. In DNA, the CDR3 is TGTGCCAGCAGTCTTTATGACAAACAGCCCCAGCATTTT.

This clonotype came up a few times. CDR3 DNA: TGCAGTGCTAGGGTAGCGGGAGGGCCGAATGAGCAGTTCTTC. Translation: CSARVAGGPNEQFF. The gene calls are TRBV20-1 and TRBJ2-1; 11 nucleotides line up with TRBD2. The V and J ends lost 3 bases and 7 bases, in that order; junction bases with no gene match: 5. CDR1 is DFQATT and CDR2 is SNEGSKA in the germline V gene (reference sequence). There are 14 residues in the CDR3.

The V call is TRBV4-3, the J call TRBJ2-3, with D unresolved. Trimming removed 2 bases from V and 0 bases from J, with 9 bases in between. The CDR3 length is 15 residues. The germline gives CDR1 LGHNA, CDR2 YSLEER. The CDR3 bases are TGCGCCAGCAGCCAAATACTCTCTAGCACAGATACGCAGTATTTT. Its translation: CASSQILSSTDTQYF.

In its sample, this clonotype was seen a few times. CDR3 loop: CASSPSLSYNEQFF. The CDR3 DNA sequence: TGCGCCAGCAGCCCTAGCCTTTCCTACAATGAGCAGTTCTTC. The V gene is TRBV5-1, the J gene TRBJ2-1; D might be TRBD2 (5 bases). CDR3 length: 14 residues. V lost 4 bases to trimming and J lost 1 base, with 9 bases between them. CDR1 SGHRS and CDR2 YFSETQ come from the germline V gene.